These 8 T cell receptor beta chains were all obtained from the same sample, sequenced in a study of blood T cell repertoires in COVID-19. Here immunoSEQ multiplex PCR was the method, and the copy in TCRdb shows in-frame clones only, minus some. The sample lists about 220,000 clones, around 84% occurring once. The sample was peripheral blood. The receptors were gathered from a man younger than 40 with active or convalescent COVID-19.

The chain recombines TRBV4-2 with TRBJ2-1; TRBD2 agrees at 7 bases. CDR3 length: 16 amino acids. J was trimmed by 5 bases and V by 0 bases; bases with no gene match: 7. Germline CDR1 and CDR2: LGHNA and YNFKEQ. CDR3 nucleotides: TGTGCCAGCAGCCAAGATTTTGGCGGGGGACACAATGAGCAGTTCTTC. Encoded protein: CASSQDFGGGHNEQFF.

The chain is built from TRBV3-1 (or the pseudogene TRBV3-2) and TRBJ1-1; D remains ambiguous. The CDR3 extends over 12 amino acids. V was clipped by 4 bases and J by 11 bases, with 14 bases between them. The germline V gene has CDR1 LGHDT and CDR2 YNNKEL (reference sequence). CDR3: CASSPRNFGAFF. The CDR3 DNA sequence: TGTGCCAGCAGCCCTAGGAACTTTGGGGCTTTCTTT.

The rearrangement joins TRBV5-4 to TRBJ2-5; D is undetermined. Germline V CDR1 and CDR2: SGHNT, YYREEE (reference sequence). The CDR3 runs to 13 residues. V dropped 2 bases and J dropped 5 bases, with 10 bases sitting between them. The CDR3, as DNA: TGTGCCAGCAGCTTTAGAGCCGAGGAGACCCAGTACTTC. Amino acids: CASSFRAEETQYF.

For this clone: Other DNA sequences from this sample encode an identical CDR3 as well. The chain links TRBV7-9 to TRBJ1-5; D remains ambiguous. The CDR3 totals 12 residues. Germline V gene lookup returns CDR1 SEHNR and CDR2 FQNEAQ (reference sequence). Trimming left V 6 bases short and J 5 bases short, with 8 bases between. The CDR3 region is CASSRGDQPQHF. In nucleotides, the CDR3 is TGTGCCAGCAGTCGGGGTGATCAGCCCCAGCATTTT.

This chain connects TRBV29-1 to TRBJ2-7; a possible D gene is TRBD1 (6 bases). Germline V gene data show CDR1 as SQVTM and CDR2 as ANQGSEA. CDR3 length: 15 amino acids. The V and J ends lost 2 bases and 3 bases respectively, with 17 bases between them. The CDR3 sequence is CSVEWVTGGFYEQYF. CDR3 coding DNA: TGCAGCGTTGAATGGGTGACAGGTGGTTTCTACGAGCAGTACTTC.

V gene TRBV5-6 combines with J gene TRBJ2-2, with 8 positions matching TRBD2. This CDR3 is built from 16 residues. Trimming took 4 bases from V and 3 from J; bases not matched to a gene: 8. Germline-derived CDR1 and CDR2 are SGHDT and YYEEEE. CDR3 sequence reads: CASSGLAPSHTGELFF. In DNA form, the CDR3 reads TGTGCCAGCAGCGGACTAGCCCCCTCGCACACCGGGGAGCTGTTTTTT. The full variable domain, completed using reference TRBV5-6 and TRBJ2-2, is DAGVTQSPTHLIKTRGQQVTLRCSPKSGHDTVSWYQQALGQGPQFIFQYYEEEERQRGNFPDRFSGHQFPNYSSELNVNALLLGDSALYLCASSGLAPSHTGELFFGEGSRLTVL.

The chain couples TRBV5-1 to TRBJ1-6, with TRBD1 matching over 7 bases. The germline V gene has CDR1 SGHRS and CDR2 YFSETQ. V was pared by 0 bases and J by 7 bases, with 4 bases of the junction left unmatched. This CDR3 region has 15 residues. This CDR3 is CASSLEGTENSPLHF. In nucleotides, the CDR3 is TGCGCCAGCAGCTTGGAGGGGACAGAGAATTCACCCCTCCACTTT. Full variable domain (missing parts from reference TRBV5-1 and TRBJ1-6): KAGVTQTPRYLIKTRGQQVTLSCSPISGHRSVSWYQQTPGQGLQFLFEYFSETQRNKGNFPGRFSGRQFSNSRSEMNVSTLELGDSALYLCASSLEGTENSPLHFGNGTRLTVT.

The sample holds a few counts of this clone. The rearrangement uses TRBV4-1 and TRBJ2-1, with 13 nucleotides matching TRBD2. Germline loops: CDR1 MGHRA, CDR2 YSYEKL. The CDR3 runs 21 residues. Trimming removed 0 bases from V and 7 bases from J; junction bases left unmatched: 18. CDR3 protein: CASSQERPRETSGRAWNEQFF. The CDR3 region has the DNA TGCGCCAGCAGCCAAGAACGACCCCGAGAAACTAGCGGGAGGGCCTGGAATGAGCAGTTCTTC.